A single sample gave rise to the 30 T cell receptor beta chains below, sequenced in a study of OX40 agonist ivuxolimab in advanced cancers. Profiled with immunoSEQ multiplex PCR; TCRdb holds only in-frame clones, not every one. The sample consists of tens of thousands of clones, 87% of them appearing once. Material: CD4+ or CD8+ T cells sorted from blood, obtained in a trial of the OX40 agonist ivuxolimab. The origin of the receptors is an adult with an advanced solid tumor such as melanoma, head and neck, liver or kidney cancer.

This clone was seen once. The rearrangement links TRBV19 to TRBJ2-2, with 7 bases aligning to TRBD2. V was clipped by 3 bases and J by 5 bases; unmatched bases: 6. The CDR3 has 15 amino acids. Looked up from germline, CDR1 is LNHDA and CDR2 is SQIVND (reference sequence). This CDR3 is CASSIRREGTGELFF. CDR3 nucleotides: TGTGCCAGTAGTATCCGCAGGGAGGGGACCGGGGAGCTGTTTTTT.

V gene TRBV5-1 combines with J gene TRBJ2-7; D may be TRBD1 (6 bases). Germline CDR1 is SGHRS and CDR2 is YFSETQ. Trimming removed 3 bases from V and 2 bases from J, with 21 bases in between. There are 17 residues in the CDR3. The DNA of the CDR3 is TGCGCCAGCAGCTCACCCGAGGGGGTCGACTTTGCCTACGAGCAGTACTTC. As protein: CASSSPEGVDFAYEQYF.

The rearrangement links TRBV9 to TRBJ2-3, with D unclear. CDR3 length: 13 residues. V was cut by 7 bases and J by 0 bases, with 9 bases left in between. Per the germline V gene, CDR1 is SGDLS and CDR2 is YYNGEE. The CDR3: CASRQTSTDTQYF. In nucleotides, the CDR3 is TGTGCCAGCCGGCAGACTAGCACAGATACGCAGTATTTT.

J is TRBJ2-5 and V is TRBV30; D not certain. The germline gives CDR1 GTSNPN, CDR2 SVGIG (reference sequence). Between the trimmed V and J ends, which lost 0 bases and 5 bases, there was a span of 4 bases. This CDR3 has 11 residues. CDR3 DNA: TGTGCCTGGAGTGTTCGGGAGACCCAGTACTTC. This translates into CAWSVRETQYF.

The chain couples TRBV4-1 to TRBJ2-1, with D possibly being TRBD2 (6 bases). The length of the CDR3 is 15 residues. Germline CDR1 and CDR2: MGHRA and YSYEKL. Trimming removed 0 bases from V and 4 bases from J, with 10 bases in between. The CDR3 bases are TGCGCCAGCAGCCAAGAATTGGACTATTACAATGAGCAGTTCTTC. Translated, it gives CASSQELDYYNEQFF.

The rearrangement links TRBV11-3 to TRBJ2-5; D is ambiguous. Trimming pared 6 bases from V and 5 bases from J, leaving 16 bases between. Germline-derived CDR1 and CDR2 are SGHNT and YENEEA. The CDR3 spans 14 residues. CDR3 bases: TGTGCCAGCAGTAACCCCCCAGCGACGGAGACCCAGTACTTC. It specifies CASSNPPATETQYF.

The rearrangement joins TRBV5-1 to TRBJ1-1; D uncertain. CDR3 length equals 13 residues. Trimming cost V 2 bases and J 1 base, with 6 bases left between them. The V gene's germline CDR1 is SGHRS and CDR2 YFSETQ. CDR3 region: CASSFTGNTEAFF. Here the CDR3 DNA reads TGCGCCAGCAGCTTCACGGGGAACACTGAAGCTTTCTTT.

The chain links TRBV10-3 to TRBJ2-7; TRBD2 matches at 14 bases. CDR3 length: 16 amino acids. Germline CDR1 reads ENHRY; CDR2 reads SYGVKD. The V gene end was trimmed by 5 bases and the J gene end by 4 bases; junction bases not matched to a gene: 7. The CDR3: CAISTTSGRAGYEQYF. The CDR3 DNA sequence: TGTGCCATCAGTACGACTAGCGGGAGGGCCGGGTACGAGCAGTACTTC.

This chain joins TRBV5-4 and TRBJ1-6, with 11 bases lining up with TRBD1. The J segment lost 7 bases and the V segment lost 3 bases, leaving 6 bases of the junction unmatched. The CDR3 is made up of 16 amino acids. CDR1 is SGHNT, CDR2 YYREEE, per germline (reference sequence). In nucleotides, the CDR3 is TGTGCCAGCAGCTCGGACAGGGGGCGCCTAAATTCACCCCTCCACTTT. This sequence encodes CASSSDRGRLNSPLHF.

The rearrangement uses TRBV28 and TRBJ2-2; D assignment may be TRBD1 or TRBD2 (5 bases each). The germline V and J ends were trimmed by 1 base and 7 bases, with 19 bases remaining between them. The CDR3 consists of 17 residues. Germline-derived CDR1 and CDR2 are MDHEN and SYDVKM. In nucleotides, the CDR3 is TGTGCCAGCAGTTTATTAGGGGACCATAGTCGCGGCGGGGAGCTGTTTTTT. Its translation: CASSLLGDHSRGGELFF.

V is TRBV6-1 and J is TRBJ2-2, with TRBD1 identical over 7 bases. This CDR3 spans 15 amino acids. Trimming at V came to 1 base and at J to 3 bases, leaving 2 bases not matched to a gene. Per germline, CDR1 MNHNS and CDR2 SASEGT. In DNA form, the CDR3 reads TGTGCCAGCAGTGAAGGGCAGGGGGACACCGGGGAGCTGTTTTTT. It specifies CASSEGQGDTGELFF.

The chain is built from TRBV15 and TRBJ2-1, with 7 bases aligning to TRBD1. Unmatched junction bases numbered 7, after V lost 5 bases and J lost 3 bases. The germline V gene has CDR1 LNHNV and CDR2 YYDKDF (reference sequence). This CDR3 has 15 residues. CDR3 sequence (DNA): TGTGCCACCAGCTTTACAGGGGACGGCTACAATGAGCAGTTCTTC. It codes for CATSFTGDGYNEQFF. The entire variable domain, with the rest obtained from reference TRBV15 and TRBJ2-1, is as follows: DAMVIQNPRYQVTQFGKPVTLSCSQTLNHNVMYWYQQKSSQAPKLLFHYYDKDFNNEADTPDNFQSRRPNTSFCFLDIRSPGLGDTAMYLCATSFTGDGYNEQFFGPGTRLTVL.

The V gene is TRBV27, the J gene TRBJ2-7; 7 bases map to TRBD1. Trimming at V came to 4 bases and at J to 5 bases, leaving 8 bases not matched to a gene. This CDR3 is built from 14 residues. The germline V gene encodes CDR1 MNHEY and CDR2 SMNVEV (reference sequence). The CDR3 spells CASSSGRGKDEQYF. The DNA of the CDR3 is TGTGCCAGCAGTTCAGGCAGGGGGAAGGACGAGCAGTACTTC.

This rearrangement joins TRBV7-9 to TRBJ2-3; 13 positions match TRBD2. With V trimmed by 5 bases and J by 1 base, 3 bases remained unmatched. Germline V gives CDR1 SEHNR, CDR2 FQNEAQ (reference sequence). This CDR3 is 16 amino acids long. The CDR3 reads CASSRGTSGGTDTQYF. The DNA of the CDR3 is TGTGCCAGCAGCAGAGGGACTAGCGGGGGCACAGATACGCAGTATTTT.

Here the CDR3 reads CASSPDSRRGYTF. The CDR3 bases are TGTGCCAGCAGCCCCGACAGCCGCCGGGGCTACACCTTC. The chain carries TRBV5-4 and TRBJ1-2; D perhaps matches TRBD1 (5 bases). CDR1 is SGHNT and CDR2 is YYREEE in the germline V gene (reference sequence). The ends were cut back, 4 bases at V and 8 bases at J, with 15 bases in the middle. The CDR3 is 13 residues long.

The V and J genes are TRBV10-3 and TRBJ2-7; D is unclear. CDR3 length: 14 residues. The ends were cut back, 7 bases at V and 6 bases at J, with 19 bases in the middle. Germline V gene lookup returns CDR1 ENHRY and CDR2 SYGVKD. Written as DNA, the CDR3 is TGTGCCATCAAGGTGGGCGGTAATGTGGTCGAGCAGTACTTC. Residues: CAIKVGGNVVEQYF.

The chain is built from TRBV9 and TRBJ2-1, with TRBD2 as a possible D gene (6 bases). The CDR3 sequence is 15 residues long. Between the trimmed V and J ends, which lost 0 bases and 4 bases, there was a span of 11 bases. Germline V gene lookup returns CDR1 SGDLS and CDR2 YYNGEE. DNA for the CDR3: TGTGCCAGCAGCGTAGCCAGCGGGCCTTACAATGAGCAGTTCTTC. Translated, it gives CASSVASGPYNEQFF. The variable domain in full, with the rest retrieved from reference TRBV9 and TRBJ2-1, is DSGVTQTPKHLITATGQRVTLRCSPRSGDLSVYWYQQSLDQGLQFLIQYYNGEERAKGNILERFSAQQFPDLHSELNLSSLELGDSALYFCASSVASGPYNEQFFGPGTRLTVL.

J is TRBJ2-1 and V is TRBV19; D gene uncertain. Trimming took off 0 bases at V and 9 bases at J, with 15 bases between the two ends. Germline V gene data show CDR1 as LNHDA and CDR2 as SQIVND (reference sequence). The CDR3 covers 15 residues. The CDR3 region has the DNA TGTGCCAGTAGTATAGATATCGGATTCGGTACTGAGCAGTTCTTC. It is translated as CASSIDIGFGTEQFF. The complete variable domain, with remaining parts taken from reference TRBV19 and TRBJ2-1, reads DGGITQSPKYLFRKEGQNVTLSCEQNLNHDAMYWYRQDPGQGLRLIYYSQIVNDFQKGDIAEGYSVSREKKESFPLTVTSAQKNPTAFYLCASSIDIGFGTEQFFGPGTRLTVL.

The J gene is TRBJ2-7, the V gene TRBV6-4, with D possibly being TRBD1 or TRBD2 (6 bases each). Between the trimmed V and J ends, which lost 4 bases and 6 bases, there was a span of 19 bases. The CDR3 consists of 15 residues. The germline V gene encodes CDR1 MRHNA and CDR2 SNTAGT. The CDR3 sequence is CASSAPRRGRCEQYF. CDR3 bases: TGTGCCAGCAGTGCTCCGCGTCGGGGGCGGTGCGAGCAGTACTTC.

J is TRBJ1-4 and V is TRBV30; D is perhaps TRBD1 (5 bases). Trimming shortened V by 0 bases and J by 1 base, and 9 bases separated the two germline ends. The CDR3 totals 15 residues. From germline, CDR1 is GTSNPN and CDR2 SVGIG (reference sequence). The DNA for the CDR3 is TGTGCCTGGAGTGTAGCAAGGGGAACTAATGAAAAACTGTTTTTT. Translation: CAWSVARGTNEKLFF.

A single count supports this clone. The chain uses TRBV9 and TRBJ1-1; TRBD1 might be the D (6 bases). Germline CDR1 is SGDLS and CDR2 is YYNGEE. The ends were cut back, 0 bases at V and 7 bases at J, with 19 bases in the middle. The CDR3 consists of 16 residues. CDR3 region: CASSVGGRMGASEAFF. In DNA, the CDR3 is TGTGCCAGCAGCGTAGGAGGCAGGATGGGGGCCAGTGAAGCTTTCTTT.

The sample holds one count of this clone. This CDR3 reads CASSQGPGTGGSRANVLTF. The CDR3 DNA follows: TGCGCCAGCAGCCAAGGCCCCGGGACAGGGGGCAGTCGGGCCAACGTCCTGACTTTC. The rearrangement links TRBV4-1 to TRBJ2-6, with 12 nucleotides matching TRBD1. J gave up 5 bases and V 1 base, and 9 bases lay outside the gene matches. This CDR3 has 19 amino acids. The germline gives CDR1 MGHRA, CDR2 YSYEKL.

Comment on this clone: This sample includes further DNA sequences coding for the same CDR3. CDR3 residues: CASSPAPNQPQHF. As DNA, the CDR3 is TGTGCCAGCAGTCCTGCACCCAATCAGCCCCAGCATTTT. The chain couples TRBV7-2 to TRBJ1-5; D ambiguous. V lost 6 bases and J 3 bases, leaving 9 bases between the germline ends. CDR3 length: 13 residues. Germline V lookup: CDR1 SGHTA, CDR2 FQGNSA.

This clone was seen more than once but under ten times. This chain uses TRBV9 with TRBJ2-2, with D maybe TRBD2 (5 bases). CDR1 is SGDLS and CDR2 is YYNGEE in the germline V gene. V was pared by 0 bases and J by 1 base, with 13 bases between. The CDR3 consists of 17 residues. The CDR3 reads CASSVEKVGRNTGELFF. The CDR3 DNA is TGTGCCAGCAGCGTAGAAAAGGTGGGGAGGAACACCGGGGAGCTGTTTTTT.

This chain uses TRBV19 with TRBJ1-2; 12 bases agree with TRBD1. The length of the CDR3 is 16 residues. Germline V gene lookup returns CDR1 LNHDA and CDR2 SQIVND (reference sequence). Trimming removed 6 bases from V and 2 bases from J; junction bases left unmatched: 7. The CDR3 is CASRKTGTGGNYGYTF. The CDR3 nucleotides are TGTGCCAGTAGAAAAACCGGGACAGGGGGCAACTATGGCTACACCTTC.

This chain connects TRBV6-1 to TRBJ1-2, with TRBD1 matching 10 bases. Looked up from germline, CDR1 is MNHNS and CDR2 is SASEGT. V was pared by 4 bases and J by 4 bases, with 6 bases of the junction left unmatched. The CDR3 is made up of 15 amino acids. The DNA for the CDR3 is TGTGCCAGCAGTGTGACAGGGGGCCTCGGCTATGGCTACACCTTC. Translating it yields CASSVTGGLGYGYTF.

In its sample, this clone was seen a few times. The V and J genes are TRBV5-1 and TRBJ1-3; D uncertain. This CDR3 comprises 15 residues. V was pared by 0 bases and J by 0 bases, with 7 bases between. Germline V gives CDR1 SGHRS, CDR2 YFSETQ. The CDR3 sequence is CASSLAALSGNTIYF. The CDR3, as DNA: TGCGCCAGCAGCTTGGCAGCCCTCTCTGGAAACACCATATATTTT. Drawing the rest from reference TRBV5-1 and TRBJ1-3, the complete variable domain is KAGVTQTPRYLIKTRGQQVTLSCSPISGHRSVSWYQQTPGQGLQFLFEYFSETQRNKGNFPGRFSGRQFSNSRSEMNVSTLELGDSALYLCASSLAALSGNTIYFGEGSWLTVV.

V and J are TRBV28 and TRBJ1-2; D is undetermined. This CDR3 has 13 residues. The V gene lost 7 bases and the J gene lost 8 bases, with 17 bases spanning the gap. Germline CDR1 MDHEN, CDR2 SYDVKM. The CDR3 is CASKVDTIQGYTF. The CDR3 bases are TGTGCCAGCAAGGTTGATACAATACAGGGCTACACCTTC.

The rearrangement joins TRBV5-4 to TRBJ2-7; D is uncertain. Trimming stripped 0 bases from V and 7 bases from J, with 5 bases between. Germline loops: CDR1 SGHNT, CDR2 YYREEE (reference sequence). This CDR3 is 11 amino acids long. CDR3: CASSLEGEQYF. For the CDR3, the DNA is TGTGCCAGCAGCTTGGAGGGAGAGCAGTACTTC.

This sequence joins TRBV11-2 and TRBJ2-5; 7 bases line up with TRBD1. J gave up 2 bases and V 7 bases, and 7 bases lay outside the gene matches. This CDR3 spans 14 amino acids. Germline V gene data show CDR1 as SGHAT and CDR2 as FQNNGV. CDR3 in DNA: TGTGCCAGCACCGTCTGGGACAGACAAGAGACCCAGTACTTC. Its translation: CASTVWDRQETQYF.